The sample holds a few counts of the clone carrying this T cell receptor (beta chain). No antigen is known for it. The CDR3 has 13 amino acids. Germline CDR1 and CDR2: MNHEY and SMNVEV (reference sequence). The germline V and J ends were trimmed by 2 bases and 4 bases, with 8 bases remaining between them. The sample belongs to a study of T cells in localized non-small cell lung cancer. The data were produced by immunoSEQ multiplex PCR, yet TCRdb's version contains in-frame clones alone and is incomplete. Of 70,000 to 80,000 clones listed, more than 75% are singletons. Study-level findings and limits: Among blood samples, higher T cell density accompanied longer overall survival.

The sequence came from a woman aged 35 to 70 with stage I squamous cell lung carcinoma. This sequence joins TRBV27 and TRBJ1-2; D call uncertain. Material: peripheral blood, obtained before any cancer treatment. CDR3 loop: CASSLKGFYGYTF. The CDR3 DNA sequence: TGTGCCAGCAGTTTAAAGGGTTTCTATGGCTACACCTTC.